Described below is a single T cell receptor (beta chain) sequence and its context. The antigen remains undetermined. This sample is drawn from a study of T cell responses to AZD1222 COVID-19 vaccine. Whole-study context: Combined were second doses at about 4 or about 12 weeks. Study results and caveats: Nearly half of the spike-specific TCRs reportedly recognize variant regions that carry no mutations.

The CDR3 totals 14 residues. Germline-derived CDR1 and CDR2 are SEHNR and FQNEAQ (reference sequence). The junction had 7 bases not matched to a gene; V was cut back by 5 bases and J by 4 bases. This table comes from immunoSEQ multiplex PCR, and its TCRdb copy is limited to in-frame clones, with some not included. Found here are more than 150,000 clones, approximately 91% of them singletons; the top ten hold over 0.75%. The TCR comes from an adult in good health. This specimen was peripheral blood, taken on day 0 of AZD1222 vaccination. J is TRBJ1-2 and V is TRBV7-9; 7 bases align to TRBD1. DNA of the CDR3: TGTGCCAGCAGCCCCCAGGGGGGAGGCTATGGCTACACCTTC. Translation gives CASSPQGGGYGYTF.